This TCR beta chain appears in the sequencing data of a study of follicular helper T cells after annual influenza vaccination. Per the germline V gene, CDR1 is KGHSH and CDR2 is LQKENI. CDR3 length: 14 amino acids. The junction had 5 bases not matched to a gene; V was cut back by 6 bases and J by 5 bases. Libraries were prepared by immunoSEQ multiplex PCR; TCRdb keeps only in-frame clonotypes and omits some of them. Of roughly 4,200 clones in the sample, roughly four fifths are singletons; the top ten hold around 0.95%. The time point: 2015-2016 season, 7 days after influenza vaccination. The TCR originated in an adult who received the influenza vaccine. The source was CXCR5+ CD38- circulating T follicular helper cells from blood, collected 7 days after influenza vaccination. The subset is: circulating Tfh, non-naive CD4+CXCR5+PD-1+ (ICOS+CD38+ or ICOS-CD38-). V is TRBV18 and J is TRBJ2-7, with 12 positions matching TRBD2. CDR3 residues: CASSSTSGSNEQYF. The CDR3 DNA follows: TGTGCCAGCTCCTCGACTAGCGGGAGTAACGAGCAGTACTTC.